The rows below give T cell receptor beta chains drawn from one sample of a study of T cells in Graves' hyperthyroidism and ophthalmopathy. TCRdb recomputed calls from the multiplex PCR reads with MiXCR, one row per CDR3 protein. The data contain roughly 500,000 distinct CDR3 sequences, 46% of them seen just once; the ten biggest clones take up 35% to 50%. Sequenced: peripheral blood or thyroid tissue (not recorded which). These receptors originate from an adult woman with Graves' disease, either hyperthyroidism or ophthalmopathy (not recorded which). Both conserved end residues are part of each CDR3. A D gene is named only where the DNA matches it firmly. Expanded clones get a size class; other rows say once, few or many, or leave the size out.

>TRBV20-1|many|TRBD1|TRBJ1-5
CSAQPGQGGGQPQHF
TGCAGTGCTCAGCCCGGACAGGGAGGTGGTCAGCCCCAGCATTTT
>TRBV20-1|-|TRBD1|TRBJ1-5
CSARSGGTGVQPQHF
TGCAGTGCTAGAAGCGGGGGTACAGGGGTTCAGCCCCAGCATTTT
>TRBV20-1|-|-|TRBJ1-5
CSASSSRDINQPQHF
TGCAGTGCCAGCAGTTCCCGGGACATCAATCAGCCCCAGCATTTT
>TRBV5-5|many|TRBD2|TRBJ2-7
CASSWTSGRAEQYF
TGTGCCAGCAGTTGGACTAGCGGGAGGGCCGAGCAGTACTTC
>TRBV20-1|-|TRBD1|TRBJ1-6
CSAREGQGTSPLHF
TGCAGTGCTAGAGAGGGACAGGGAACTTCACCCCTCCACTTT
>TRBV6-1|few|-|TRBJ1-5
CASSQVGVLGQPQHF
TGTGCCAGCAGCCAAGTAGGCGTTCTCGGTCAGCCCCAGCATTTT
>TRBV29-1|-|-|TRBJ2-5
CSAERGQGETQYF
TGCAGCGCCGAACGGGGCCAGGGGGAGACCCAGTACTTC
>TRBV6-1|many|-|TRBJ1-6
CASSENGEGSPLHF
TGTGCCAGCAGTGAGAACGGGGAGGGGTCACCCCTCCACTTT
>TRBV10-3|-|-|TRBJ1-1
CAITGPTNTEAFF
TGTGCCATCACTGGACCAACTAACACTGAAGCTTTCTTT
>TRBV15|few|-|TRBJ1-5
CATSISLLQPQHF
TGTGCCACCAGTATAAGTCTACTCCAGCCCCAGCATTTT
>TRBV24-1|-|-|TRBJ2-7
CATSDPRTAYEQYF
TGTGCCACCAGTGATCCCAGGACAGCCTACGAGCAGTACTTC
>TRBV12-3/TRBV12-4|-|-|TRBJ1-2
CASRQRGGYTF
TGTGCCAGCAGACAGCGGGGTGGCTACACCTTC
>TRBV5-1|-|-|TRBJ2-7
CASTIPGNYEQYF
TGCGCCAGCACCATTCCGGGGAACTACGAGCAGTACTTC
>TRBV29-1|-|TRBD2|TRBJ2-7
CSLGLAGVSEQYF
TGCAGCTTGGGACTAGCGGGAGTTAGCGAGCAGTACTTC
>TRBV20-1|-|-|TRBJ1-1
CSARDVYTEAFF
TGCAGTGCTAGAGATGTTTACACTGAAGCTTTCTTT
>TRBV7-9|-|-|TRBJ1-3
CASSLLATLAGSGNTIYF
TGTGCCAGCAGCTTATTAGCCACCCTCGCAGGCTCTGGAAACACCATATATTTT
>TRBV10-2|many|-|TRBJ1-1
CASSGNTEAFF
TGCGCCAGCAGTGGGAACACTGAAGCTTTCTTT
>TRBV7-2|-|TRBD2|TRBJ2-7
CASSPSSGRAYEQYF
TGTGCCAGCAGCCCCTCTAGCGGGAGGGCCTACGAGCAGTACTTC
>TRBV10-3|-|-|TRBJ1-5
CAISRGLGASNQPQHF
TGTGCCATCAGTCGAGGGTTGGGTGCAAGCAATCAGCCCCAGCATTTT
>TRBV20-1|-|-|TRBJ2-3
CSARGDLRGATDTQYF
TGCAGTGCTAGAGGCGATTTGCGGGGAGCAACAGATACGCAGTATTTT
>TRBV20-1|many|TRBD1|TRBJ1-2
CSASSSGQGRYGYTF
TGCAGTGCTAGCTCTTCGGGACAGGGGCGGTATGGCTACACCTTC
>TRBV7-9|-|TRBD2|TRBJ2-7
CASRMGDYPYDQYF
TGTGCCAGCAGGATGGGGGACTATCCCTACGATCAGTACTTC
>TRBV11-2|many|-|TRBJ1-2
CASSSAPAGKGNYGYTF
TGTGCCAGCAGCTCCGCCCCAGCAGGAAAGGGCAACTATGGCTACACCTTC
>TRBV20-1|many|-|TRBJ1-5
CSARSPPHQPQHF
TGCAGTGCTAGATCGCCGCCGCATCAGCCCCAGCATTTT
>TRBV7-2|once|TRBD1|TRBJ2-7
CASRLGTGGVYEQYF
TGTGCCAGCAGACTTGGGACAGGGGGAGTCTACGAGCAGTACTTC
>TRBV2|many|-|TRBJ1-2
CASFSEMGGSGYGYTF
TGTGCCAGCTTTTCGGAGATGGGGGGGTCTGGCTATGGCTACACCTTC
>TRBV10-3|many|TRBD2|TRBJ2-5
CAIREAPTSGRAGGETQYF
TGTGCCATCAGGGAAGCCCCGACTAGCGGGAGGGCCGGTGGGGAGACCCAGTACTTC
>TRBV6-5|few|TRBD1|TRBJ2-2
CASNRQGSTGELFF
TGTGCCAGCAACCGACAGGGAAGTACCGGGGAGCTGTTTTTT
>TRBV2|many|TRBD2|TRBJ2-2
CASMLAGATNTGELFF
TGTGCCAGCATGCTAGCGGGGGCCACGAACACCGGGGAGCTGTTTTTT
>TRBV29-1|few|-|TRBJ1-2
CSVDIRAYGYTF
TGCAGCGTTGATATCCGGGCTTATGGCTACACCTTC
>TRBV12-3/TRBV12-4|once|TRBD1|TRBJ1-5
CASRRTGAGSNQPQHF
TGTGCCAGCAGACGAACAGGGGCGGGGAGCAATCAGCCCCAGCATTTT
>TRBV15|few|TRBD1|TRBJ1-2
CATSSGQGSGYTF
TGTGCCACCAGCTCAGGACAGGGAAGTGGCTACACCTTC
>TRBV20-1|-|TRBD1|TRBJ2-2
CSAHWPVGTVTGELFF
TGCAGTGCGCATTGGCCCGTCGGGACAGTCACCGGGGAGCTGTTTTTT
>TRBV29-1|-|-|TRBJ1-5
CSTNGQEKPQHF
TGCAGCACCAATGGGCAGGAGAAGCCCCAGCATTTT
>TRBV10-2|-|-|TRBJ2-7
CASRDPPEYEQYF
TGCGCCAGCCGGGACCCCCCGGAGTACGAGCAGTACTTC
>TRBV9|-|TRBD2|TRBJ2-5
CASSAGTSGRGETQYF
TGTGCCAGCAGCGCAGGGACTAGCGGGAGGGGAGAGACCCAGTACTTC
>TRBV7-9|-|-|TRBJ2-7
CASLGRSSYEQYF
TGTGCCAGCTTAGGACGGAGCTCCTACGAGCAGTACTTC
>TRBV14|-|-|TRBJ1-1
CASSHSFTKNTEAFF
TGTGCCAGCAGCCACTCGTTCACGAAGAACACTGAAGCTTTCTTT
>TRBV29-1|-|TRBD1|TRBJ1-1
CSSQTDRGNTEAFF
TGCAGCTCACAAACGGACAGGGGCAACACTGAAGCTTTCTTT
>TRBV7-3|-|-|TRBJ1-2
CASSNRQDSYGYTF
TGTGCCAGCAGCAACCGACAGGATTCCTATGGCTACACCTTC
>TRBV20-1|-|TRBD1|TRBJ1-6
CSARSWGTGHNSPLHF
TGCAGTGCTAGATCTTGGGGGACAGGGCATAATTCACCCCTCCACTTT
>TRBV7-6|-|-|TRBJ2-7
CASGRVPYEQYF
TGTGCCAGCGGGCGGGTTCCCTACGAGCAGTACTTC
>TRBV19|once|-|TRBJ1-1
CASSIRRDTEAFF
TGTGCCAGTAGTATACGCCGGGACACTGAAGCTTTCTTT
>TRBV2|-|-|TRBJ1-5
CASISAPRQPQHF
TGTGCCAGCATCTCAGCACCGCGGCAGCCCCAGCATTTT